These T cell receptor beta chains were read from a single sample in a study of control samples from healthy donors and cancer patients. Measured with immunoSEQ multiplex PCR; TCRdb has only the in-frame clones, and not every one. The table lists roughly 120,000 clones, about 91% of them singletons. What was sequenced was blood. These receptors originate from a man aged 35 to 55 in good health. Each CDR3 is given with its conserved first and last residue. The order of the fields is V gene, CDR3 protein.

TRBV15 | CATSRVSRGRSYNSPLHF
TRBV5-1 | CASSLSTDTQYF
TRBV6-4 | CASSAGTAANNEQFF
TRBV30 | CAWRGGSGGFF
TRBV24-1 | CATRDSNQETQYF
TRBV30 | CAWSRGGSNTEAFF
TRBV5-1 | CASSSDANSPLHF
TRBV5-1 | CASSLDSSVGQPQHF
TRBV9 | CASSVGGAGMTGELFF
TRBV30 | CAYRQGYNEQFF
TRBV11-2 | CASSTFGQGRNQPQHF
TRBV7-2 | CASSLKQGPGYGYTF
TRBV29-1 | CSVEDPQSYGYTF
TRBV5-6 | CASSFSGTEAFF
TRBV9 | CASSEGTSGGVYEQFF
TRBV5-1 | CASSLGASGFDYGYTF
TRBV4-2 | CASSQDMGDGANVLTF
TRBV24-1 | CATSAAAQETQYF